The clone carrying this T cell receptor (beta chain) was counted ten times or more. What it binds is unknown. TCRdb re-called the multiplex PCR reads with MiXCR, one entry per CDR3 protein. The sample has 75,000 to 100,000 distinct CDR3 sequences; roughly a fifth are singletons. Breast cancer patients provided tissue from their axillary draining lymph nodes. The record originates from a study of breast tumors, draining lymph nodes, adjacent tissues. Trimming cost V 6 bases and J 5 bases; bases outside gene matches: 11. This CDR3 comprises 16 residues. Per the germline V gene, CDR1 is LNHDA and CDR2 is SQIVND (reference sequence). The study's findings and limits: Tumor and nontumor repertoires were significantly more similar in luminal-like than in basal-like breast cancer.

This chain joins TRBV19 and TRBJ2-7; 12 bases line up with TRBD1. Sequenced material: axillary lymph node tissue. The clonotype originates from a female donor with breast cancer. Some clones in this sample may be carry-over from other donors' samples. The CDR3 sequence is CASSHRRDRGQNEQYF. DNA of the CDR3: TGTGCCAGTAGCCATCGCCGGGACAGGGGGCAAAACGAGCAGTACTTC.